This entry features one T cell receptor beta chain sequence. Its antigen is unidentified. Healthy HIV-negative adults without recent acute infections or vaccinations served as donors. This entry belongs to a study of shared clonotypes between healthy human individuals. Findings and limits, study-wide: Exclusively blood specimens were collected; tissue repertoires likely differ. Investigators expected sequencing depth to affect clonotype sharing among donors.

This was a deep-level run. Only in-frame clones appear in the TCRdb table, and some are missing; sequencing was by immunoSEQ multiplex PCR. The sample carries some 2,500,000 clones, about 90% recorded once. The sample comprised naive CD4+ T cells from PBMCs. Subset meaning: CD45RA+ positively selected. The receptor comes from a man between 18 and 35 years old in good health. Some clones in this sample may be carry-over from other donors' samples.

As DNA, the CDR3 is TGCAGCGCCAACCGGGACTCCGGGGAGCTGTTTTTT. As protein: CSANRDSGELFF. This chain links TRBV29-1 with TRBJ2-2; perhaps TRBD2 as D (6 bases). This CDR3 is 12 amino acids long. Trimming removed 7 bases at V and 6 bases at J, with 12 bases between. From germline, CDR1 is SQVTM and CDR2 ANQGSEA.